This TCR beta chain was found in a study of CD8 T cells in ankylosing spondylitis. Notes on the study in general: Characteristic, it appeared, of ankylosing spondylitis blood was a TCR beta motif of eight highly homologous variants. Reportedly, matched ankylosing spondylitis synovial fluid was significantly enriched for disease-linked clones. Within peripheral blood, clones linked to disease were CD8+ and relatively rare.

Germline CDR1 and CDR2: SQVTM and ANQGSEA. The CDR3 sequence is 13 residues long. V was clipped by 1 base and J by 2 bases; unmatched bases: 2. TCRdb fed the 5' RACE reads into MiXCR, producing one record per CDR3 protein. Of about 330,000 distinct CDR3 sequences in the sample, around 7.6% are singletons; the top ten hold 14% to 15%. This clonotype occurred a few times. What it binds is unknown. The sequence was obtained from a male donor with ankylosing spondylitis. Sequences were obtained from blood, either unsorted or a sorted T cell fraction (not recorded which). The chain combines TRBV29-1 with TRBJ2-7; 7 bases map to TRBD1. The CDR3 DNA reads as TGCAGCGTTGAAGCGACAGGGACCTACGAGCAGTACTTC. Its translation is CSVEATGTYEQYF.